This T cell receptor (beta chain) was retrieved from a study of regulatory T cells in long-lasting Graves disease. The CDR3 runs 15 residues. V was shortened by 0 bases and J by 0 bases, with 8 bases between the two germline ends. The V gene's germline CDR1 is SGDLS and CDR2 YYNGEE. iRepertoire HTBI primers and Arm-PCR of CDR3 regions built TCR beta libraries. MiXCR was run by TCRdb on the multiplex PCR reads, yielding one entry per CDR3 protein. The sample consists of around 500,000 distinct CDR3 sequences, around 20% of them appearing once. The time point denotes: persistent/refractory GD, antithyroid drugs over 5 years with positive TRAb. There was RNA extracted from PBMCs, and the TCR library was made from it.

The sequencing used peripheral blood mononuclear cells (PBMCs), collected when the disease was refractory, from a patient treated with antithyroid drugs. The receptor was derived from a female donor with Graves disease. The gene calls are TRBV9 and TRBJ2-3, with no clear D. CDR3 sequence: CASSVGSTSTDTQYF. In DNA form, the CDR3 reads TGTGCCAGCAGCGTAGGGAGCACCAGCACAGATACGCAGTATTTT.